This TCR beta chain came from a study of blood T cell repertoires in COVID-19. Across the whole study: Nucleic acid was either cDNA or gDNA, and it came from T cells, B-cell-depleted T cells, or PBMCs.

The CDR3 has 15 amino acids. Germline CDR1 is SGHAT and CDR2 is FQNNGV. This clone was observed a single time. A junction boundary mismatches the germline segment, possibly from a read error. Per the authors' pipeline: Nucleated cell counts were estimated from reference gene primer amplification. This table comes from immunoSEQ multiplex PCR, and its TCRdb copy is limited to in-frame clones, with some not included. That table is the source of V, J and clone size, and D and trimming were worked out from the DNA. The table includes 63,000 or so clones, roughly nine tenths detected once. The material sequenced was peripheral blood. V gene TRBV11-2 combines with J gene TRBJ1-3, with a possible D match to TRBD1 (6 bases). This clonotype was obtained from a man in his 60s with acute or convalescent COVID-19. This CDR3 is CASSIEGGSGNTIYF. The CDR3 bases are TGTGCCAGCAGCATAGAGGGGGGCTCTGGAAACACCATATATTTT.